A single sample gave rise to the 7 T cell receptor beta chains below, sequenced in a study of PD-L1 blockade in urothelial cancer (dated 2017 in TCRdb). Libraries were built with the immunoSEQ multiplex PCR assay. What TCRdb holds here is the immuneACCESS table cut down to in-frame rearrangements. Part of the clones is not present; checked against another copy, under half of the missing clones reflect an unresolved V gene, and the others are unexplained. The sample yields tens of thousands of clones; around 89% were counted once. About 1.6% of the sample is held by the ten biggest clonotypes. The time point label on this specimen signifies: pretreatment peripheral blood. The specimen comprised PBMCs, sampled around atezolizumab (anti-PD-L1) treatment. These receptors were taken from a man aged 55 to 70 with urothelial cancer.

The CDR3 loop is CASSTGAVAEQYF. As DNA, the CDR3 is TGTGCCAGCAGCACAGGGGCTGTGGCCGAGCAGTACTTC. J is TRBJ2-7 and V is TRBV7-2; 7 nucleotides agree with TRBD1. The germline V gene encodes CDR1 SGHTA and CDR2 FQGNSA. The CDR3 is 13 residues long. Trimming removed 5 bases from V and 6 bases from J; junction bases left unmatched: 7.

The V call is TRBV9, the J call TRBJ2-1; 7 nucleotides line up with TRBD2. Germline V gene data show CDR1 as SGDLS and CDR2 as YYNGEE. The V segment lost 5 bases and the J segment 8 bases; nucleotides outside the gene matches: 13. CDR3 length: 15 residues. The CDR3 protein is CASREGLADSDEQFF. The CDR3 region has the DNA TGTGCCAGCAGAGAGGGGCTAGCGGACTCGGATGAGCAGTTCTTC. Full variable domain (rest looked up from reference TRBV9 and TRBJ2-1): DSGVTQTPKHLITATGQRVTLRCSPRSGDLSVYWYQQSLDQGLQFLIQYYNGEERAKGNILERFSAQQFPDLHSELNLSSLELGDSALYFCASREGLADSDEQFFGPGTRLTVL.

V is TRBV7-2 and J is TRBJ2-2, with D perhaps matching TRBD2 (7 bases). CDR1 is SGHTA, CDR2 FQGNSA, per germline. The CDR3 has 17 residues. V was shortened by 2 bases and J by 1 base, with 14 bases between the two germline ends. Here the CDR3 reads CASSLMGGGWNTGELFF. The CDR3 coding sequence is TGTGCCAGCAGCTTAATGGGGGGGGGCTGGAACACCGGGGAGCTGTTTTTT. The variable domain in full, completed from reference TRBV7-2 and TRBJ2-2, reads GAGVSQSPSNKVTEKGKDVELRCDPISGHTALYWYRQSLGQGLEFLIYFQGNSAPDKSGLPSDRFSAERTGGSVSTLTIQRTQQEDSAVYLCASSLMGGGWNTGELFFGEGSRLTVL.

V and J are TRBV6-1 and TRBJ2-5; 8 bases agree with TRBD1. The better agreement between TRBJ2-7 and the DNA end casts doubt on the J call. Germline loops: CDR1 MNHNS, CDR2 SASEGT. The CDR3 is 14 amino acids. The CDR3 here is CASSKDRGPGEQYF. The CDR3 region has the DNA TGTGCCAGCAGTAAAGACAGGGGCCCAGGCGAGCAGTACTTC.

The chain links TRBV7-8 to TRBJ1-5, with D unresolved. The CDR3 has 14 residues. Germline assignment: CDR1 SGHVS and CDR2 FQNEAQ. V lost 0 bases to trimming and J lost 9 bases, with 12 bases between them. The CDR3 loop is CASSLALVERPQHF. In DNA, the CDR3 is TGTGCCAGCAGCTTAGCTCTAGTTGAGAGGCCCCAGCATTTT.

This clone was observed a single time. This chain connects TRBV7-2 to TRBJ2-2; D might be TRBD2 (7 bases). Between the trimmed V and J ends, which lost 4 bases and 7 bases, there was a span of 16 bases. CDR1 and CDR2 from the germline V gene are SGHTA and FQGNSA. The CDR3 has 15 amino acids. CDR3 sequence: CASSSLRGAGGELFF. CDR3 nucleotides: TGTGCCAGCAGCTCCCTCCGGGGGGCTGGCGGGGAGCTGTTTTTT.

V usage is TRBV6-5 and J usage is TRBJ2-2, with D possibly being TRBD1 (5 bases). V shed 5 bases and J shed 3 bases, with 13 bases lying between them. The germline V gene encodes CDR1 MNHEY and CDR2 SVGAGI. The CDR3 spans 15 residues. The CDR3 protein is CASSLTQGYTGELFF. CDR3 coding DNA: TGTGCCAGCAGTCTGACCCAGGGATACACCGGGGAGCTGTTTTTT.